This is a list of T cell receptor beta chains from one sample in a study of CD8+CD57+ T cells in acquired aplastic anemia. TCRdb redid the calling of the reads with MiXCR, one entry per CDR3 protein. The sample includes tens of thousands of distinct CDR3 sequences, 55% seen only once; the top ten take less than 2.5%. The sequencing input was sorted CD4+, CD8+, or CD8+CD57+ T cells (not recorded which) from PBMCs. These receptors came from a human donor in good health, serving as a control. Both conserved end residues are part of each CDR3. The order of the fields is V gene, D gene, clone size, J gene, CDR3 DNA, CDR3 protein. D genes are given only for firm matches. Size values are once, few and many counts, or a class for expanded clones, and some rows have none.

TRBV19,TRBD1,.,TRBJ1-1,TGTGCCAGTAGGAAAGGGGGCACTTACACTGAAGCTTTCTTT,CASRKGGTYTEAFF
TRBV19,.,.,TRBJ2-7,TGTGCAAATCGCTACGAGCAGTACTTC,CANRYEQYF
TRBV6-1,.,many,TRBJ1-2,TGTGCCAGCAGACGATCGAACTATGGCTACACCTTC,CASRRSNYGYTF
TRBV5-1,TRBD2,many,TRBJ2-1,TGCGCCAGCAGTAAGAACCAACCCGGGACTAGCGGAGGGGAGCAGTTCTTC,CASSKNQPGTSGGEQFF
TRBV15,.,few,TRBJ2-7,TGTGCCACCAGCGGTGGCGGGACCCCTCTCCCCTACGAGCAGTACTTC,CATSGGGTPLPYEQYF
TRBV12-3/TRBV12-4,TRBD2,.,TRBJ2-7,TGCGCCAGCAGTTCTCGGACTAGCGGGACCTGCGAGCAGTACTTC,CASSSRTSGTCEQYF
TRBV2,.,.,TRBJ1-5,TGTGCCAGCGGCTGGGGACGGGGATCCGATCAGCCCCAGCATTTT,CASGWGRGSDQPQHF
TRBV24-1,.,.,TRBJ1-2,TGTGCCACCAGTGATCAAGGGGCCTCTAACTATGGCTACACCTTC,CATSDQGASNYGYTF
TRBV25-1,.,.,TRBJ1-5,TGTGCCAGCAGTATTGGGGGGGTTAATCAGCCCCAGCATTTT,CASSIGGVNQPQHF
TRBV2,.,.,TRBJ2-5,TGTGCCAGCAAAAGCGACCACCAAGAGACCCAGTACTTC,CASKSDHQETQYF
TRBV29-1,.,.,TRBJ2-1,TGCAGCCAAGACGTCGGCGAGACCTACAATGAGCAGTTCTTC,CSQDVGETYNEQFF
TRBV5-1,.,many,TRBJ2-2,TGCGCCAGCAGCTTGCTAGTCTCCCAAGGAACCGGGGAGCTGTTTTTT,CASSLLVSQGTGELFF
TRBV10-3,TRBD1,.,TRBJ1-5,TGTGCCAGCAGTTACTCCGGGACAGGGTTAGAGGGCAATCAGCCCCAGCATTTT,CASSYSGTGLEGNQPQHF
TRBV7-3,.,.,TRBJ2-2,TGTGCCAGCAGCGAGACAGCCTGGGTAGAGGAGCTGTTTTTT,CASSETAWVEELFF
TRBV29-1,.,.,TRBJ2-5,TGCAGCGTCCTGAGCCCCGCAGGGATACAAGAGACCCAGTACTTC,CSVLSPAGIQETQYF
TRBV29-1,.,.,TRBJ1-1,TGCAGCGCCGACGCCGGAGGAAACACTGAAGCTTTCTTT,CSADAGGNTEAFF
TRBV5-1,TRBD2,many,TRBJ2-1,TGCGCCAGCAACCGGGGAGGACTAGCGGGAGGTGTATACAATGAGCAGTTCTTC,CASNRGGLAGGVYNEQFF
TRBV20-1,.,.,TRBJ1-1,TGCAGTGCTAGAGGGGTTCGGGACACTGAAGCTTTCTTT,CSARGVRDTEAFF
TRBV12-3/TRBV12-4,.,many,TRBJ2-5,TGTGCCAGCAGTCACCGGACCTTAGGAGAGACCCAGTACTTC,CASSHRTLGETQYF
TRBV29-1,.,.,TRBJ1-1,TGCAGCGTGGGGGACGAGGTTGAAGCTTTCTTT,CSVGDEVEAFF
TRBV7-9,.,.,TRBJ2-2,TGTGCCAGCAGTAAGCTCCCAGGGGAGCTGTTTTTT,CASSKLPGELFF
TRBV15,TRBD1,.,TRBJ2-3,TGTGCCACCAGCAGAGACCAACAGGGGACAACGCAGTATTTT,CATSRDQQGTTQYF
TRBV7-9,.,few,TRBJ2-7,TGTGCCAGCAGCCACGCGGTCAGTTCCTACGAGCAGTACTTC,CASSHAVSSYEQYF
TRBV24-1,.,.,TRBJ2-3,TGTGCCACCAGTGATTGGGCCTCCACAGATACGCAGTATTTT,CATSDWASTDTQYF